The 5 T cell receptor beta chains below were found in one sample sequenced in a study of response to subunit inactivated influenza vaccine. In TCRdb, the RT-PCR reads were re-called with MiXCR into one record per CDR3 protein. Among about 500,000 distinct CDR3 sequences, 15% to 20% were seen once, and the ten largest hold less than 4%. The source was CD4+ T cells sorted from PBMCs, collected less than 30 months after vaccination. The receptor set was obtained from a man aged 45 to 75 who received an inactivated influenza vaccine.

The sample holds a few counts of this clonotype. The rearrangement links TRBV5-1 to TRBJ1-2, with 10 bases identical to TRBD1. V was pared by 6 bases and J by 2 bases, with 4 bases of the junction left unmatched. The germline gives CDR1 SGHRS, CDR2 YFSETQ. The CDR3 totals 14 residues. Written as DNA, the CDR3 is TGCGCCAGCAACTCGGGACAGGGGAACTATGGCTACACCTTC. Translating gives CASNSGQGNYGYTF.

This clonotype was detected many times. The rearrangement links TRBV6-6 to TRBJ2-1, with 7 nucleotides matching TRBD1. After removal of 4 bases from V and 12 bases from J, the junction contained 9 bases not matched to a gene. This CDR3 is 13 amino acids long. The germline V gene encodes CDR1 MNHNY and CDR2 SVGAGI (reference sequence). The CDR3 DNA follows: TGTGCCAGCAGTTTTCTACAGGGGCCCTTGCAGTTCTTC. As protein: CASSFLQGPLQFF.

This clonotype was counted a few times. This chain joins TRBV10-3 and TRBJ2-3; 9 bases match TRBD2. The junction had 10 bases not matched to a gene; V was cut back by 11 bases and J by 4 bases. This CDR3 is 14 amino acids long. From germline, CDR1 is ENHRY and CDR2 SYGVKD. This chain's CDR3 is CASHGGRASDTQYF. The CDR3 DNA reads as TGTGCCTCACATGGCGGGAGGGCCTCAGATACGCAGTATTTT.

This clonotype was observed a few times. This sequence joins TRBV10-3 and TRBJ2-1; 7 bases agree with TRBD1. CDR1 ENHRY and CDR2 SYGVKD come from the germline V gene. V trimming: 6 bases; J trimming: 7 bases; junction bases outside the gene matches: 9. The CDR3 extends over 14 amino acids. The CDR3 DNA is TGTGCCATCAGGCCGGGACAGTCTAGTAATGAGCAGTTCTTC. Translation gives CAIRPGQSSNEQFF.

This clonotype came up a few times. This sequence joins TRBV5-6 and TRBJ1-5, with unresolved D. CDR1 and CDR2 from the germline V gene are SGHDT and YYEEEE. This CDR3 is 15 amino acids long. Between the trimmed V and J ends, which lost 4 bases and 3 bases, there was a span of 14 bases. The CDR3 coding sequence is TGTGCCAGCAGCGTCGGGCCCTACTACAATCAGCCCCAGCATTTT. Its protein product is CASSVGPYYNQPQHF.